Presented here are 9 T cell receptor beta chains from one specimen sequenced in a study of blood T cell repertoires in COVID-19. Data came from immunoSEQ multiplex PCR; TCRdb stores just in-frame clones and leaves some out. The sample gives about 330,000 clones, 86% of which show up once; 1.5% to 2% is in the top ten. Sequencing was performed on peripheral blood. Receptors originate from a woman in her forties or fifties with acute or convalescent COVID-19.

This chain uses TRBV30 with TRBJ2-5; 10 positions match TRBD2. Per germline, CDR1 GTSNPN and CDR2 SVGIG (reference sequence). The CDR3 runs to 14 residues. V shed 3 bases and J 3 bases; nucleotides not matched to a gene: 4. The CDR3 spells CAWRFSGRKETQYF. For the CDR3, the DNA is TGTGCCTGGAGGTTTAGCGGGAGGAAAGAGACCCAGTACTTC.

In nucleotides, the CDR3 is TGTGCCAGCTCGCGGGACAGCAATCAGCCCCAGCATTTT. It encodes CASSRDSNQPQHF. The chain employs TRBV18 and TRBJ1-5, with D perhaps TRBD1 (5 bases). The CDR3 extends over 13 amino acids. Trimming left V 6 bases short and J 1 base short, with 7 bases between. Looked up from germline, CDR1 is KGHSH and CDR2 is LQKENI.

The genes are TRBV7-2 and TRBJ1-5, with D uncertain. Per germline, CDR1 SGHTA and CDR2 FQGNSA. Trimming took off 5 bases at V and 9 bases at J, with 17 bases between the two ends. This CDR3 contains 14 residues. The CDR3 is CASSGEGSLLPQHF. CDR3 coding DNA: TGTGCCAGCAGCGGGGAAGGGAGCCTTTTGCCCCAGCATTTT.

The count of this clone is one. The chain is built from TRBV7-9 and TRBJ2-2; weak D call: TRBD2 (5 bases). Germline CDR1 reads SEHNR; CDR2 reads FQNEAQ (reference sequence). The CDR3 totals 17 residues. V lost 5 bases and J lost 0, with 16 bases in between. The CDR3 reads CASSPLNSGPNTGELFF. Written as DNA, the CDR3 is TGTGCCAGCAGCCCACTGAACAGCGGACCGAACACCGGGGAGCTGTTTTTT.

The chain uses TRBV15 and TRBJ1-4; the D gene is possibly TRBD1 (6 bases). The V end was cut by 1 base, the J end by 3 bases, with 9 bases between. CDR3 length: 15 residues. Germline V gives CDR1 LNHNV, CDR2 YYDKDF (reference sequence). The CDR3 DNA reads TGTGCCACCAGCAGAGCAGGGGTTTCTAATGAAAAACTGTTTTTT. Residues: CATSRAGVSNEKLFF.

The chain recombines TRBV18 with TRBJ1-5, with D possibly being TRBD1 (5 bases). CDR1 is KGHSH, CDR2 LQKENI, per germline. V shed 0 bases and J shed 3 bases, with 9 bases lying between them. This CDR3 comprises 15 residues. CDR3 coding DNA: TGTGCCAGCTCACCACCGGGGGGGGTCAATCAGCCCCAGCATTTT. It specifies CASSPPGGVNQPQHF.

The genes are TRBV10-3 and TRBJ1-6; perhaps TRBD1 as D (5 bases). CDR3 length: 16 residues. V was trimmed by 3 bases and J by 0 bases, leaving 9 bases between them. In germline, CDR1 is ENHRY, CDR2 SYGVKD. The CDR3, as DNA: TGTGCCATCAGTGAAGGGACTGTCTCCTATAATTCACCCCTCCACTTT. Its protein is CAISEGTVSYNSPLHF.

The V and J genes are TRBV28 and TRBJ2-7; tentative D call: TRBD1 (6 bases). Germline loops: CDR1 MDHEN, CDR2 SYDVKM. V lost 6 bases to trimming and J lost 3 bases, with 18 bases between them. The CDR3 sequence is 15 residues long. The CDR3: CASRTPGTRFYEQYF. In DNA form, the CDR3 reads TGTGCCAGCAGAACTCCCGGGACAAGGTTCTACGAGCAGTACTTC.

The chain combines TRBV7-2 with TRBJ1-4, with D uncertain. Germline assignment: CDR1 SGHTA and CDR2 FQGNSA. V was trimmed by 4 bases and J by 8 bases, leaving 14 bases between them. The CDR3 is made up of 14 amino acids. CDR3 region: CASSSQRVREKLFF. CDR3 bases: TGTGCCAGCAGCTCCCAGAGGGTGAGGGAAAAACTGTTTTTT.